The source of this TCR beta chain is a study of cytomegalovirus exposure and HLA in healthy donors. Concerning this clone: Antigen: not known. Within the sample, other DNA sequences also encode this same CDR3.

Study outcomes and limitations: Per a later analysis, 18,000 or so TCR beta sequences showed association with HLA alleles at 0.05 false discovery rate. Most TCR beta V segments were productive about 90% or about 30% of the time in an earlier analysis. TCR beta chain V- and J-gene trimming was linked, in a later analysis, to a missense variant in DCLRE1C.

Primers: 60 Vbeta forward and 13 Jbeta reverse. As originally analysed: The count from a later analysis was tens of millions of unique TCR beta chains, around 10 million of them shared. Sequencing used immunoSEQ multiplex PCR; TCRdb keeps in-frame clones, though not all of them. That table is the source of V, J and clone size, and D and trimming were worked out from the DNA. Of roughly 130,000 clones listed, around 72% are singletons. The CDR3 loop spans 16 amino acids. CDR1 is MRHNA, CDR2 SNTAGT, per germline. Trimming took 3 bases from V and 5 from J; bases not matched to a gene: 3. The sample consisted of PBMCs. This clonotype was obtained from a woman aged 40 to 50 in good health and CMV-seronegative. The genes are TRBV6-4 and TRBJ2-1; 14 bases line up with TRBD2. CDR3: CASSEGTSGGDNEQFF. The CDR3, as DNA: TGTGCCAGCAGTGAAGGGACTAGCGGGGGAGACAATGAGCAGTTCTTC.